One and the same sample provided the 22 T cell receptor beta chains below, sequenced in a study of neurological immune-mediated disorders. Using its own MiXCR run on the 5' RACE reads, TCRdb lists one record per CDR3 protein. The sample lists 35,000 or so distinct CDR3 sequences; roughly 3.2% were seen once. The sample's time point: longitudinal time-point 1 (baseline). The specimen sequenced was PBMCs. The receptors were sampled from a woman aged 60-70 years with multiple sclerosis.

In its sample, this clonotype was seen many times. The V gene is TRBV25-1, the J gene TRBJ1-2; D call uncertain. CDR3 length: 14 residues. V lost 4 bases to trimming and J lost 4 bases, with 13 bases between them. Germline loops: CDR1 MGHDK, CDR2 SYGVNS. The CDR3 DNA reads as TGTGCCAGCAGTGGGCTGGAGTTGGGCTATGGCTACACCTTC. The encoded protein is CASSGLELGYGYTF.

In this sample, this clonotype turned up many times. V is TRBV5-1 and J is TRBJ1-6; maybe TRBD1 (5 bases). CDR3 length equals 16 residues. In germline, CDR1 is SGHRS, CDR2 YFSETQ. Trimming left V 4 bases short and J 0 bases short, with 11 bases between. CDR3 loop: CASSPGGSSYNSPLHF. CDR3 in DNA: TGCGCCAGCAGCCCGGGGGGGAGCTCCTATAATTCACCCCTCCACTTT. Supplemented by reference TRBV5-1 and TRBJ1-6, the full variable domain reads KAGVTQTPRYLIKTRGQQVTLSCSPISGHRSVSWYQQTPGQGLQFLFEYFSETQRNKGNFPGRFSGRQFSNSRSEMNVSTLELGDSALYLCASSPGGSSYNSPLHFGNGTRLTVT.

This clonotype showed up many times. CDR3 in amino acids: CASSQATGSIGYTF. The CDR3 DNA sequence: TGTGCCAGCAGTCAGGCCACGGGATCAATCGGCTACACCTTC. J is TRBJ1-2 and V is TRBV7-8; D unclear. There are 14 residues in the CDR3. The V gene's germline CDR1 is SGHVS and CDR2 FQNEAQ. V shed 6 bases and J shed 8 bases, with 19 bases lying between them.

This clonotype was recorded many times. The V gene is TRBV5-1, the J gene TRBJ1-2, with no clear D. V was trimmed by 0 bases and J by 4 bases, leaving 19 bases between them. CDR3 length: 17 amino acids. Germline V gives CDR1 SGHRS, CDR2 YFSETQ. CDR3 sequence reads: CASSLGFLTRPPYGYTF. The CDR3 DNA sequence: TGCGCCAGCAGCTTGGGCTTCTTAACCAGACCTCCCTATGGCTACACCTTC.

The table lists this clonotype with many counts. The V call is TRBV5-1, the J call TRBJ2-2; tentative D call: TRBD1 (6 bases). Trimming took off 4 bases at V and 1 base at J, with 17 bases between the two ends. The length of the CDR3 is 17 residues. The V gene's germline CDR1 is SGHRS and CDR2 YFSETQ. CDR3 nucleotides: TGCGCCAGCAGCCCGAATGCAGGGGCCATGAACACCGGGGAGCTGTTTTTT. Its protein product is CASSPNAGAMNTGELFF.

Ten or more counts support this clonotype. CDR3 bases: TGCGCCAGCAGCCGAAGCGGGGGCGCGGAGACCCAGTACTTC. Residues: CASSRSGGAETQYF. The rearrangement uses TRBV5-1 and TRBJ2-5; TRBD2 agrees at 8 bases. The germline V gene has CDR1 SGHRS and CDR2 YFSETQ. V dropped 4 bases and J dropped 5; count of bases not matched to a gene: 7. CDR3 length equals 14 residues.

This clonotype was counted many times. The J gene is TRBJ2-3, the V gene TRBV5-1, with TRBD1 matching over 8 bases. V lost 4 bases, J lost 3 bases, and 4 bases stayed unmatched. This CDR3 has 14 residues. Germline V gives CDR1 SGHRS, CDR2 YFSETQ. The CDR3 sequence: CASSQRQGTDTQYF. In DNA, the CDR3 is TGCGCCAGCAGCCAAAGACAGGGGACAGATACGCAGTATTTT.

This clonotype was detected ten times or more. The chain joins TRBV5-1 to TRBJ2-2, with D maybe TRBD1 (6 bases). V was clipped by 4 bases and J by 6 bases, with 13 bases between them. The CDR3 contains 14 residues. Germline V CDR1 and CDR2: SGHRS, YFSETQ. The CDR3: CASSLVQGSGELFF. In nucleotides, the CDR3 is TGCGCCAGCAGCCTTGTACAGGGATCCGGGGAGCTGTTTTTT.

This clonotype has at least ten counts. The chain uses TRBV5-1 and TRBJ1-1; 10 nucleotides agree with TRBD1. Looked up from germline, CDR1 is SGHRS and CDR2 is YFSETQ. Losses at the gene ends were 4 bases for V and 3 bases for J; bases not matched to a gene: 6. This CDR3 contains 15 residues. In DNA, the CDR3 is TGCGCCAGCAGCCGGGGACAGGGGTTGGACACTGAAGCTTTCTTT. Translated: CASSRGQGLDTEAFF. Variable domain in full (rest from reference TRBV5-1 and TRBJ1-1): KAGVTQTPRYLIKTRGQQVTLSCSPISGHRSVSWYQQTPGQGLQFLFEYFSETQRNKGNFPGRFSGRQFSNSRSEMNVSTLELGDSALYLCASSRGQGLDTEAFFGQGTRLTVV.

In this sample, this clonotype turned up many times. V gene TRBV12-3 or TRBV12-4 combines with J gene TRBJ1-1; no clear D gene. The CDR3 spans 13 residues. V lost 5 bases and J 3 bases, leaving 10 bases between the germline ends. The CDR3 here is CASSAQLDTEAFF. In DNA, the CDR3 is TGTGCCAGCAGTGCCCAGCTGGACACTGAAGCTTTCTTT.

This clonotype was observed many times. V and J are TRBV20-1 and TRBJ1-2, with TRBD1 identical over 7 bases. The CDR3 consists of 13 residues. The V segment lost 4 bases and the J segment 6 bases; nucleotides outside the gene matches: 8. CDR1 is DFQATT, CDR2 SNEGSKA, per germline (reference sequence). The CDR3 coding sequence is TGCAGTGCTAAGCGAGGGGGCGGCGATGGCTACACCTTC. This gives the protein CSAKRGGGDGYTF.

This clonotype came up many times. The rearrangement uses TRBV7-2 and TRBJ1-5; D is possibly TRBD1 (5 bases). Germline CDR1 SGHTA, CDR2 FQGNSA. The CDR3 totals 15 residues. With 8 bases removed from V and 3 bases from J, the gap between germline ends came to 17 bases. This chain's CDR3 is CASRVKGLDNQPQHF. The CDR3 coding sequence is TGTGCCAGCCGGGTCAAGGGGCTAGACAATCAGCCCCAGCATTTT. The entire variable domain, with the rest obtained from reference TRBV7-2 and TRBJ1-5, is as follows: GAGVSQSPSNKVTEKGKDVELRCDPISGHTALYWYRQSLGQGLEFLIYFQGNSAPDKSGLPSDRFSAERTGGSVSTLTIQRTQQEDSAVYLCASRVKGLDNQPQHFGDGTRLSIL.

This clonotype was observed at least ten times. This chain links TRBV6-5 with TRBJ1-2; D is perhaps TRBD1 (5 bases). V lost 2 bases to trimming and J lost 2 bases, with 9 bases between them. Germline CDR1 MNHEY, CDR2 SVGAGI. The length of the CDR3 is 14 residues. CDR3 nucleotides: TGTGCCAGCAGTTACAGGGGACGGAACTATGGCTACACCTTC. It yields the protein CASSYRGRNYGYTF.

This clonotype came up many times. The CDR3 reads CASSLGTGWDNEQFF. CDR3 bases: TGCGCCAGCAGCTTGGGAACAGGATGGGACAATGAGCAGTTCTTC. The chain links TRBV5-1 to TRBJ2-1, with D possibly TRBD1 on 5 matching bases. The CDR3 totals 15 residues. In germline, CDR1 is SGHRS, CDR2 YFSETQ. Trimming pared 0 bases from V and 5 bases from J, leaving 12 bases between.

This clonotype has just a few counts. The gene calls are TRBV10-2 and TRBJ2-2; 9 bases fit TRBD2. This CDR3 comprises 14 residues. Germline V lookup: CDR1 WSHSY, CDR2 SAAADI. The V gene end was trimmed by 6 bases and the J gene end by 5 bases; junction bases not matched to a gene: 4. The CDR3 sequence is CASRTSGFTGELFF. DNA of the CDR3: TGCGCCAGCAGGACTAGCGGCTTTACCGGGGAGCTGTTTTTT.

This clonotype was recorded at least ten times. The CDR3 sequence: CASSLGQRPRNSPLHF. The CDR3 DNA is TGCGCCAGCAGCTTGGGCCAGCGTCCTCGTAATTCACCCCTCCACTTT. This chain connects TRBV5-1 to TRBJ1-6, with no clear D. The CDR3 length is 16 residues. Trimming stripped 0 bases from V and 6 bases from J, with 13 bases between. CDR1 is SGHRS, CDR2 YFSETQ, per germline. Together with reference TRBV5-1 and TRBJ1-6, the CDR3 gives the full variable domain: KAGVTQTPRYLIKTRGQQVTLSCSPISGHRSVSWYQQTPGQGLQFLFEYFSETQRNKGNFPGRFSGRQFSNSRSEMNVSTLELGDSALYLCASSLGQRPRNSPLHFGNGTRLTVT.

This clonotype came up many times. The CDR3 DNA reads TGCGCCAGCAGCTTGGAGCCGGGTTCCTACGAGCAGTACTTC. This translates into CASSLEPGSYEQYF. The chain recombines TRBV5-1 with TRBJ2-7; D is uncertain. The CDR3 is 14 amino acids. V shed 0 bases and J shed 1 base, with 8 bases lying between them. The germline V gene encodes CDR1 SGHRS and CDR2 YFSETQ. The full variable domain, in which reference TRBV5-1 and TRBJ2-7 provide the parts outside the CDR3, is KAGVTQTPRYLIKTRGQQVTLSCSPISGHRSVSWYQQTPGQGLQFLFEYFSETQRNKGNFPGRFSGRQFSNSRSEMNVSTLELGDSALYLCASSLEPGSYEQYFGPGTRLTVT.

This clonotype was detected ten times or more. The rearrangement links TRBV20-1 to TRBJ2-4; D may be TRBD1 or TRBD2 (5 bases each). Trimming took off 6 bases at V and 3 bases at J, with 15 bases between the two ends. This CDR3 contains 14 residues. From germline, CDR1 is DFQATT and CDR2 SNEGSKA (reference sequence). The CDR3 DNA is TGCAGTGCCCTCTATCGAGGGGTCAAAAACATTCAGTACTTC. It codes for CSALYRGVKNIQYF.

There are many counts of this clonotype. This chain links TRBV5-1 with TRBJ1-1, with D possibly being TRBD1 (6 bases). The CDR3 spans 12 residues. Germline loops: CDR1 SGHRS, CDR2 YFSETQ. Trimming left V 4 bases short and J 5 bases short, with 9 bases between. The CDR3: CASSTTGTEAFF. CDR3 coding DNA: TGCGCCAGCAGCACAACAGGGACTGAAGCTTTCTTT.

There are many counts of this clonotype. The chain recombines TRBV7-2 with TRBJ1-2; weak D call: TRBD1 (6 bases). This CDR3 is 15 amino acids long. Trimming took 0 bases from V and 2 from J, leaving 10 bases between them. Germline loops: CDR1 SGHTA, CDR2 FQGNSA. In DNA, the CDR3 is TGTGCCAGCAGCTTAGCACAGGGTCTAAACTATGGCTACACCTTC. Its protein product is CASSLAQGLNYGYTF.

There are many counts of this clonotype. The chain couples TRBV7-9 to TRBJ2-1; 8 positions agree with TRBD2. CDR1 and CDR2 from the germline V gene are SEHNR and FQNEAQ (reference sequence). The trim removed 5 bases at V and 9 bases at J, leaving 0 bases unmatched. The CDR3 has 11 amino acids. Written as DNA, the CDR3 is TGTGCCAGCAGCCGGGAGGGTGAGCAGTTCTTC. It translates to CASSREGEQFF. Filled out from reference TRBV7-9 and TRBJ2-1, the complete variable domain reads DTGVSQNPRHKITKRGQNVTFRCDPISEHNRLYWYRQTLGQGPEFLTYFQNEAQLEKSRLLSDRFSAERPKGSFSTLEIQRTEQGDSAMYLCASSREGEQFFGPGTRLTVL.

This clonotype was found many times. The chain is built from TRBV12-3 or TRBV12-4 and TRBJ1-1, with 7 nucleotides matching TRBD1. This CDR3 region has 12 residues. V lost 6 bases and J lost 8; bases outside the gene matches: 6. The CDR3 loop reads CASSFGTVEAFF. For the CDR3, the DNA is TGTGCCAGCAGCTTTGGGACAGTAGAAGCTTTCTTT.